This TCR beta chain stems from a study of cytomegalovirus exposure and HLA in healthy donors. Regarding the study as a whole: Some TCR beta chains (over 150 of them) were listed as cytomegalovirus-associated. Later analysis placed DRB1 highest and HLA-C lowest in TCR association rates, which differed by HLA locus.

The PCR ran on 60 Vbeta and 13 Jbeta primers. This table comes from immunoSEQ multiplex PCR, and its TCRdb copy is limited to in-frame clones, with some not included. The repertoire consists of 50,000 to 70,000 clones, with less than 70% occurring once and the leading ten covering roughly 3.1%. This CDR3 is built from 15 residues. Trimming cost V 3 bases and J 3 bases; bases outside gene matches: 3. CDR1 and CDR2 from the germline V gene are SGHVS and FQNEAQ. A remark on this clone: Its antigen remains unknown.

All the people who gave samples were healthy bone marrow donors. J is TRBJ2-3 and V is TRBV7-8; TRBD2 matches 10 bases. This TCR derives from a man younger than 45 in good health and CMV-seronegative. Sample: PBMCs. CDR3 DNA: TGTGCCAGCAGCTTTTCAGCGGGGGGGACAGATACGCAGTATTTT. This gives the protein CASSFSAGGTDTQYF.